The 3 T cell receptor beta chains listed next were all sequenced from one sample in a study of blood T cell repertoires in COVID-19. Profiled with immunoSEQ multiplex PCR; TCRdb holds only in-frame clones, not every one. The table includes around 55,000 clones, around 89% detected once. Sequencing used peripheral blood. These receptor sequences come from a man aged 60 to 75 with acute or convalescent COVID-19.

For the CDR3, the DNA is TGTGCCAGCAGCTTGTGGGGACAGGGAAGAAATCAGCCCCAGCATTTT. Translated, it gives CASSLWGQGRNQPQHF. J is TRBJ1-5 and V is TRBV5-6; 9 nucleotides align to TRBD1. After removal of 1 base from V and 4 bases from J, the junction contained 6 bases not matched to a gene. Per germline, CDR1 SGHDT and CDR2 YYEEEE. The CDR3 has 16 residues.

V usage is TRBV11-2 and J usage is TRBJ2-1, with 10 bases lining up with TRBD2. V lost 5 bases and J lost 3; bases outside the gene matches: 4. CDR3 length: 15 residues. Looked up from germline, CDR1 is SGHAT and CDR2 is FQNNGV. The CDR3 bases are TGTGCCAGCAGCCCTCGGACTAGCGGCTACAATGAGCAGTTCTTC. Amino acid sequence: CASSPRTSGYNEQFF.

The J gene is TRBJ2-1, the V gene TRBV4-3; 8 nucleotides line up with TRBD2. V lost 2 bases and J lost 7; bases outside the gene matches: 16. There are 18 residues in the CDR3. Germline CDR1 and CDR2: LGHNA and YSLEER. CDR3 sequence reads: CASSQSTPLAGLLNEQFF. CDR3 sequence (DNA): TGCGCCAGCAGCCAATCCACCCCCCTAGCGGGTCTACTGAATGAGCAGTTCTTC.